This T cell receptor beta chain comes out of a study of cytomegalovirus exposure and HLA in healthy donors. Study-level background: Researchers found that approximately 85% of over 350 genotyped donors fell within the Caucasian-associated ancestry cluster. Notes on the study in general: By a later analysis, the bulk of CMV-associated TCR beta chains appeared HLA-restricted. Reportedly, HLA-A and HLA-B alleles of most subjects were accurately predicted from TCR beta. Investigators reported approximately 170 TCR beta chains as tied to cytomegalovirus.

Of note for this clone: What it binds is unknown.

With 60 Vbeta and 13 Jbeta primers, the PCR was carried out. Method: immunoSEQ multiplex PCR; TCRdb's copy keeps in-frame clones and lacks some. Of about 140,000 clones listed, 80% are singletons. This receptor was identified in a male donor in good health and CMV-seropositive. Sequencing was performed on PBMCs.

The CDR3 region is CASSMRDRTDGYTF. The CDR3 DNA sequence: TGCGCCAGCAGCATGCGGGACAGGACCGATGGCTACACCTTC. This chain joins TRBV4-1 and TRBJ1-2; TRBD1 matches 8 bases. The germline V gene has CDR1 MGHRA and CDR2 YSYEKL. This CDR3 contains 14 residues. The trim removed 5 bases at V and 6 bases at J, leaving 8 bases unmatched.